Below, 23 T cell receptor beta chains from the same sample are listed, as sequenced in a study of T cells in Graves' hyperthyroidism and ophthalmopathy. The source material, RNA transcripts, was used to amplify TCR beta CDR3 regions. First-round RT-PCR of the TCR CDR3 relied on the HTBI primer set. TCRdb redid the calling of the multiplex PCR reads with MiXCR, one entry per CDR3 protein. The table records hundreds of thousands of distinct CDR3 sequences, 35% to 55% of them present only once. Specimen: peripheral blood or thyroid tissue (not recorded which). Every receptor here comes from a woman younger than 35 with Graves' hyperthyroidism.

At least ten counts were recorded for this clonotype. The chain carries TRBV25-1 and TRBJ1-2; TRBD1 aligns across 8 bases. The V gene's germline CDR1 is MGHDK and CDR2 SYGVNS. The ends lost 2 bases at V and 6 bases at J; junction bases unmatched: 8. The CDR3 covers 15 residues. The chain's CDR3 is CASSEPPGGQDGYTF. CDR3 sequence (DNA): TGTGCCAGCAGTGAACCTCCAGGGGGCCAGGATGGCTACACCTTC.

The CDR3 coding sequence is TGTGCCAGCAGCACCCCCCGCGGTTTGAACACTGAAGCTTTCTTT. Its translation: CASSTPRGLNTEAFF. The V call is TRBV9, the J call TRBJ1-1; D remains ambiguous. Looked up from germline, CDR1 is SGDLS and CDR2 is YYNGEE. CDR3 length: 15 amino acids. Trimming stripped 4 bases from V and 0 bases from J, with 13 bases between.

Many counts were recorded for this clonotype. The chain combines TRBV7-8 with TRBJ1-5; tentatively, D is TRBD1 (5 bases). This CDR3 has 15 residues. Germline CDR1 SGHVS, CDR2 FQNEAQ. The germline V and J ends were trimmed by 0 bases and 7 bases, with 13 bases remaining between them. CDR3 nucleotides: TGTGCCAGCAGCTTAGCGCAAGGGACGAGACAGCCCCAGCATTTT. Amino acid sequence: CASSLAQGTRQPQHF. The full variable domain, in which reference TRBV7-8 and TRBJ1-5 provide the parts outside the CDR3, is GAGVSQSPRYKVAKRGQDVALRCDPISGHVSLFWYQQALGQGPEFLTYFQNEAQLDKSGLPSDRFFAERPEGSVSTLKIQRTQQEDSAVYLCASSLAQGTRQPQHFGDGTRLSIL.

The chain joins TRBV25-1 to TRBJ2-3; the D is unclear. Germline V gene lookup returns CDR1 MGHDK and CDR2 SYGVNS. CDR3 length: 15 residues. Between the trimmed V and J ends, which lost 6 bases and 5 bases, there was a span of 18 bases. Here the CDR3 DNA reads TGTGCCAGCAGCTTGTCAGAACCCTCCGGAGATACGCAGTATTTT. It translates to CASSLSEPSGDTQYF.

This clonotype was counted only a few times. The chain uses TRBV19 and TRBJ2-5; tentative D call: TRBD1 (6 bases). Looked up from germline, CDR1 is LNHDA and CDR2 is SQIVND (reference sequence). CDR3 length: 13 residues. The V end was cut by 7 bases, the J end by 4 bases, with 13 bases between. CDR3 protein: CASNTGFSETQYF. CDR3 bases: TGTGCCAGTAATACAGGGTTTTCAGAGACCCAGTACTTC.

For this clonotype: A much larger clone differs by one base, so this may be a read error. The chain uses TRBV7-2 and TRBJ2-5, with 14 bases fitting TRBD2. Germline CDR1 and CDR2: SGHTA and FQGNSA. The CDR3 is 15 residues long. V was pared by 3 bases and J by 5 bases, with 2 bases of the junction left unmatched. CDR3 in amino acids: CASSLTSGREETQYF. The DNA of the CDR3 is TGTGCCAGCAGCTTGACTAGCGGGAGGGAGGAGACCCAGTACTTC.

The J gene is TRBJ1-2, the V gene TRBV9; D might be TRBD1 (5 bases). There are 15 residues in the CDR3. Germline-derived CDR1 and CDR2 are SGDLS and YYNGEE. Trimming cost V 4 bases and J 4 bases, with 17 bases left between them. CDR3 amino acids: CASSLDKGGGYGYTF. Here the CDR3 DNA reads TGTGCCAGCAGCTTAGACAAGGGTGGGGGCTATGGCTACACCTTC.

This clonotype was recorded many times. V and J are TRBV2 and TRBJ1-5; no firm D call. From germline, CDR1 is SNHLY and CDR2 FYNNEI. With 4 bases removed from V and 7 bases from J, the gap between germline ends came to 11 bases. CDR3 size: 13 residues. CDR3 DNA: TGTGCCAGCAGTGTAATGCCGGGGCAGCCCCAGCATTTT. This translates into CASSVMPGQPQHF.

This sequence joins TRBV24-1 and TRBJ1-5; D perhaps matches TRBD1 (5 bases). Germline CDR1 KGHDR, CDR2 SFDVKD. This CDR3 spans 14 amino acids. Trimming left V 3 bases short and J 3 bases short, with 8 bases between. CDR3 protein: CATSDAGPNQPQHF. As DNA, the CDR3 is TGTGCCACCAGTGATGCGGGACCCAATCAGCCCCAGCATTTT.

This clonotype was counted a few times. At one end the junction does not follow the germline gene, possibly because of a read error. The rearrangement links TRBV7-8 to TRBJ1-4; 7 bases are shared with TRBD1. The CDR3 is 14 amino acids. Per germline, CDR1 SGHVS and CDR2 FQNEAQ. CDR3: CASGGTATNEKLFF. Written as DNA, the CDR3 is TGTGCCAGCGGGGGGACAGCAACAAATGAAAAACTGTTTTTT.

The CDR3 DNA follows: TGTGCCAGCAGCTTAGGGGGGACTACCTCCTCCTACGAGCAGTACTTC. This translates into CASSLGGTTSSYEQYF. This chain connects TRBV7-9 to TRBJ2-7; the match to TRBD2 covers 7 bases. The CDR3 totals 16 residues. Germline V gives CDR1 SEHNR, CDR2 FQNEAQ (reference sequence). The J segment lost 0 bases and the V segment lost 1 base, leaving 6 bases of the junction unmatched.

J is TRBJ2-5 and V is TRBV2, with TRBD2 matching over 14 bases. The CDR3 consists of 14 residues. The junction had 5 bases not matched to a gene; V was cut back by 11 bases and J by 3 bases. CDR1 is SNHLY, CDR2 FYNNEI, per germline. The CDR3 is CAGGGLAGEETQYF. The CDR3 DNA is TGTGCCGGCGGGGGACTAGCGGGAGAAGAGACCCAGTACTTC.

This chain joins TRBV20-1 and TRBJ1-1; D might be TRBD1 (6 bases). In germline, CDR1 is DFQATT, CDR2 SNEGSKA (reference sequence). Trimming removed 5 bases at V and 0 bases at J, with 10 bases between. The CDR3 has 13 amino acids. As DNA, the CDR3 is TGCAGTGCTCGACAGGACATGAACACTGAAGCTTTCTTT. Its translation is CSARQDMNTEAFF.

The chain has TRBV19 and TRBJ2-6; the D gene could be TRBD1 or TRBD2 (5 bases each). The CDR3 extends over 16 amino acids. The germline V gene encodes CDR1 LNHDA and CDR2 SQIVND (reference sequence). V was trimmed by 6 bases and J by 8 bases, leaving 20 bases between them. The CDR3 coding sequence is TGTGCCAGTAGGACTTTACAGGCTGGCGGGCCCAACGTCCTGACTTTC. This sequence encodes CASRTLQAGGPNVLTF.

The chain links TRBV7-8 to TRBJ1-5, with D perhaps matching TRBD1 (5 bases). Germline-derived CDR1 and CDR2 are SGHVS and FQNEAQ. The CDR3 contains 15 residues. The V end lost 6 bases, the J end lost 2 bases, and 14 bases lay between the germline ends. The CDR3 DNA reads as TGTGCCAGCAGTTATGACAGTCTCGGCAATCAGCCCCAGCATTTT. Protein sequence: CASSYDSLGNQPQHF.

This clonotype was recorded many times. This chain links TRBV29-1 with TRBJ2-2; 7 nucleotides line up with TRBD1. Germline trimming cut 1 base from V and 5 bases from J; bases unmatched to any gene: 4. The length of the CDR3 is 14 residues. Germline V gene sequence: CDR1 SQVTM, CDR2 ANQGSEA. The CDR3 loop is CSVEVQGVTGELFF. In DNA form, the CDR3 reads TGCAGCGTTGAAGTTCAGGGGGTGACCGGGGAGCTGTTTTTT.

The gene calls are TRBV10-3 and TRBJ2-7; D is unresolved. This CDR3 has 15 amino acids. Germline V gives CDR1 ENHRY, CDR2 SYGVKD. V lost 10 bases and J 7 bases, leaving 26 bases between the germline ends. CDR3 DNA: TGTGCCAGCAGCCATGGCTTACCGGGCCCGAGGGAGCAGTACTTC. Amino acid sequence: CASSHGLPGPREQYF.

This clonotype was counted once. Here the CDR3 omits its conserved ending phenylalanine or tryptophan, so a read error is the likely source. Because the CDR3's place on the DNA is in doubt, the DNA is left out and the CDR3 is given as listed by TCRdb. This chain links TRBV7-2 with TRBJ2-5; the table assigns TRBD1, which was not confirmed against the DNA. The CDR3 totals 12 residues, both ends included. Per the germline V gene, CDR1 is SGHTA and CDR2 is FQGNSA. The CDR3 protein is CASSAAGGRVWL.

The CDR3 spells CASSLGLAGGGQFF. CDR3 DNA: TGTGCCAGCAGCTTAGGTCTAGCGGGAGGGGGGCAGTTCTTC. This chain connects TRBV11-1 to TRBJ2-1, with TRBD2 identical over 12 bases. J was trimmed by 12 bases and V by 1 base; bases with no gene match: 4. Germline V gives CDR1 SGHAT, CDR2 FQDESV (reference sequence). The CDR3 has 14 residues. Full variable domain (remainder filled in from reference TRBV11-1 and TRBJ2-1): EAEVAQSPRYKITEKSQAVAFWCDPISGHATLYWYRQILGQGPELLVQFQDESVVDDSQLPKDRFSAERLKGVDSTLKIQPAELGDSAMYLCASSLGLAGGGQFFGPGTRLTVL.

This clonotype has a single count. CDR3: CSLKGSYEQYF. CDR3 bases: TGCAGCTTGAAAGGTTCCTACGAGCAGTACTTC. The chain joins TRBV29-1 to TRBJ2-7; no clear D gene. The CDR3 runs 11 residues. Germline CDR1 SQVTM, CDR2 ANQGSEA. V lost 8 bases, J lost 1 base, and 9 bases lay in between.

This clonotype came up many times. The V gene is TRBV7-2, the J gene TRBJ1-2; D is perhaps TRBD1 (6 bases). This CDR3 is 13 amino acids long. With 0 bases removed from V and 10 bases from J, the gap between germline ends came to 12 bases. Germline lookup yields CDR1 SGHTA and CDR2 FQGNSA. CDR3 DNA sequence: TGTGCCAGCAGCTTAGCGCCGGACAGCAACTACACCTTC. This translates into CASSLAPDSNYTF. The full variable domain, completed using reference TRBV7-2 and TRBJ1-2, is GAGVSQSPSNKVTEKGKDVELRCDPISGHTALYWYRQSLGQGLEFLIYFQGNSAPDKSGLPSDRFSAERTGGSVSTLTIQRTQQEDSAVYLCASSLAPDSNYTFGSGTRLTVV.

This clonotype was detected once. The chain combines TRBV9 with TRBJ2-7; 9 bases align to TRBD1. Germline V gene data show CDR1 as SGDLS and CDR2 as YYNGEE. The CDR3 runs to 13 residues. V shed 3 bases, J shed 6 bases, and the junction held 4 bases outside the gene matches. The CDR3 DNA is TGTGCCAGCAGCGGACAGGGGGTAACCGAGCAGTACTTC. Translated, it gives CASSGQGVTEQYF.

This chain links TRBV29-1 with TRBJ1-2; 8 nucleotides match TRBD1. This CDR3 comprises 14 residues. Germline CDR1 SQVTM, CDR2 ANQGSEA. The DNA for the CDR3 is TGCAGTGCCGACTCCCCGGACAGGGAGGGTGGCTACACCTTC. Translation gives CSADSPDREGGYTF.